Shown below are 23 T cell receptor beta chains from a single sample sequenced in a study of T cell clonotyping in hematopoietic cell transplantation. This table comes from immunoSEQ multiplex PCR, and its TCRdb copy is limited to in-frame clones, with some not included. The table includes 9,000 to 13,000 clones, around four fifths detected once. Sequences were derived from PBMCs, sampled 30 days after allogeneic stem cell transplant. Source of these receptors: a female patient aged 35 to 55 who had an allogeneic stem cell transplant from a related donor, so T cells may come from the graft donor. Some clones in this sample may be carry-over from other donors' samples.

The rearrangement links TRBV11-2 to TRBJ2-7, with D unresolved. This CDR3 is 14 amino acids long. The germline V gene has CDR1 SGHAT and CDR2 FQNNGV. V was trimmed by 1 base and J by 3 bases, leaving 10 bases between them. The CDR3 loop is CASSLGKQRYEQYF. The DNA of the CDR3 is TGTGCCAGCAGCTTAGGGAAACAACGCTACGAGCAGTACTTC.

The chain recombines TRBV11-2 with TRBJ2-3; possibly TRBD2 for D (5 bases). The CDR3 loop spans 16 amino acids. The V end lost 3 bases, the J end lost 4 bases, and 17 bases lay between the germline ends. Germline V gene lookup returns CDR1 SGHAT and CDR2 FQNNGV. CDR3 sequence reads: CASSFFGVGAPDTQYF. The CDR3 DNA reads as TGTGCCAGCAGCTTCTTCGGGGTAGGAGCCCCAGATACGCAGTATTTT.

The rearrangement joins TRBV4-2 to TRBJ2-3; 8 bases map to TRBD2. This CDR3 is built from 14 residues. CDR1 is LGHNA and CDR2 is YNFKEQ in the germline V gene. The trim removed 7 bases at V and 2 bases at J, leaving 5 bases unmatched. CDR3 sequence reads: CASMAGGDTDTQYF. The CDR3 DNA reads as TGTGCCAGCATGGCGGGAGGAGACACAGATACGCAGTATTTT.

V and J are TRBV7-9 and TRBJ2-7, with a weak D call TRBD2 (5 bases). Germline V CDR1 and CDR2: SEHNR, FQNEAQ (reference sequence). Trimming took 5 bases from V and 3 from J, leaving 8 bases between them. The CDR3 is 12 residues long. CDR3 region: CASSGRSYEQYF. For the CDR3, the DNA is TGTGCCAGCAGCGGGAGAAGCTACGAGCAGTACTTC.

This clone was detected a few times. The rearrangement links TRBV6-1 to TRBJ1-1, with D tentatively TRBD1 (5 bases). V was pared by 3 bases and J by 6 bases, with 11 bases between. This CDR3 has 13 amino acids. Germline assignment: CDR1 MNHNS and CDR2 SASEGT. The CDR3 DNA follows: TGTGCCAGCAGTGAGGGAGGGGTCGCTGAAGCTTTCTTT. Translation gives CASSEGGVAEAFF.

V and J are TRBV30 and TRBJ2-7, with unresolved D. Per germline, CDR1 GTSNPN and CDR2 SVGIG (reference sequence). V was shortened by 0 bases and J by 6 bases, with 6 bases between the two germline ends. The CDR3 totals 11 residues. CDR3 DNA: TGTGCCTGGAGTGTACAAGTCGAGCAGTACTTC. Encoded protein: CAWSVQVEQYF. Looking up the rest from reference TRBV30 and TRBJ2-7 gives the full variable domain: SQTIHQWPATLVQPVGSPLSLECTVEGTSNPNLYWYRQAAGRGLQLLFYSVGIGQISSEVPQNLSASRPQDRQFILSSKKLLLSDSGFYLCAWSVQVEQYFGPGTRLTVT.

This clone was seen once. In DNA form, the CDR3 reads TGTGCCAGCAGTCTCAGGGCTCACTATGGCTACACCTTC. Its translation: CASSLRAHYGYTF. The V call is TRBV6-5, the J call TRBJ1-2, with D perhaps matching TRBD1 (5 bases). The CDR3 covers 13 residues. The V and J ends lost 5 bases and 3 bases respectively, with 10 bases between them. Germline lookup yields CDR1 MNHEY and CDR2 SVGAGI.

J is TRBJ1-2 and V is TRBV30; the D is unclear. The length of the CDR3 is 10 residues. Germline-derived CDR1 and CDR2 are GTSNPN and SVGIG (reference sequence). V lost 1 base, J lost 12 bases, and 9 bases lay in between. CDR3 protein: CAWSDRFHTF. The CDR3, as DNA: TGTGCCTGGAGTGATAGGTTTCACACCTTC.

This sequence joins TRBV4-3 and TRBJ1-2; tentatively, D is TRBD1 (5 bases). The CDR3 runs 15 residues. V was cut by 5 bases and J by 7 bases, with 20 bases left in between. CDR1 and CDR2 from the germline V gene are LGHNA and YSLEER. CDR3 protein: CASSEGWGARGGYTF. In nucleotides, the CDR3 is TGCGCCAGCAGCGAAGGGTGGGGCGCCCGCGGTGGCTACACCTTC.

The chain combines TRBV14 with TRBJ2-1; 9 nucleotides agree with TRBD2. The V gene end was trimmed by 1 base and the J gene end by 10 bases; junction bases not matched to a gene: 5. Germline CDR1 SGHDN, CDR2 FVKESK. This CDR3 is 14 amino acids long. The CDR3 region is CASSQGGLAGEQFF. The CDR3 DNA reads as TGTGCCAGCAGCCAAGGGGGACTAGCAGGCGAGCAGTTCTTC.

CDR3 nucleotide sequence: TGCGCCAGCAGCCGGGACTCGACCTCCACAGATACGCAGTATTTT. Encoded protein: CASSRDSTSTDTQYF. The V and J genes are TRBV5-1 and TRBJ2-3; tentative D call: TRBD2 (6 bases). This CDR3 is 15 amino acids long. Germline CDR1 reads SGHRS; CDR2 reads YFSETQ. V was pared by 4 bases and J by 2 bases, with 14 bases between.

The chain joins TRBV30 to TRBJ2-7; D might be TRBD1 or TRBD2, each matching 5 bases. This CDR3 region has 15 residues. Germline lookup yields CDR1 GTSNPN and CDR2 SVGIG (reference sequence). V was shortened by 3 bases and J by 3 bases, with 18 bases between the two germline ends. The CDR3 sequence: CAWRSKRDHLYEQYF. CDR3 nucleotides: TGTGCCTGGAGGTCAAAGAGGGACCACCTCTACGAGCAGTACTTC.

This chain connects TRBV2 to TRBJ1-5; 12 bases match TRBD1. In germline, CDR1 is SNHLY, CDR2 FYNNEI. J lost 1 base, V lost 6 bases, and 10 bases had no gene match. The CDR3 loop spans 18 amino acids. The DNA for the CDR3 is TGTGCCAGCAGGACCGGGACAGGGGGCTTTCGGAGCAATCAGCCCCAGCATTTT. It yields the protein CASRTGTGGFRSNQPQHF.

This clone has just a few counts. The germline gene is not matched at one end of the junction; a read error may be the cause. The CDR3 nucleotides read TGCGCCAGCAGTTTGGCCAGCGGGATGAACACTGAAGCTTTCTTT. This encodes CASSLASGMNTEAFF. The V call is TRBV5-1, the J call TRBJ1-1; D call uncertain. In germline, CDR1 is SGHRS, CDR2 YFSETQ. The CDR3 is 15 amino acids.

In DNA form, the CDR3 reads TGTGCCACCGGAGGAGGGGTCGCGGGGACCCAGTACTTC. It yields the protein CATGGGVAGTQYF. The rearrangement links TRBV2 to TRBJ2-5; D is possibly TRBD2 (6 bases). Germline-derived CDR1 and CDR2 are SNHLY and FYNNEI. Trimming pared 10 bases from V and 7 bases from J, leaving 19 bases between. This CDR3 is built from 13 residues.

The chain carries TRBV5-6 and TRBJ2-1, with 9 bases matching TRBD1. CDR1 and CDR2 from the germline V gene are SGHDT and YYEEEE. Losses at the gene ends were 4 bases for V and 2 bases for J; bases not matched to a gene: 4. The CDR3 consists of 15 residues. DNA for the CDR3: TGTGCCAGCAGCCTCCGGGACAGGGCCTACAATGAGCAGTTCTTC. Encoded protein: CASSLRDRAYNEQFF.

The CDR3 bases are TGTGCCAGCAGCTCAGGCCATCAGGGGCTTAATTCACCCCTCCACTTT. This codes for CASSSGHQGLNSPLHF. V and J are TRBV7-6 and TRBJ1-6; a possible D gene is TRBD1 (6 bases). V gave up 4 bases and J gave up 6 bases, with 16 bases separating them. The CDR3 runs 16 residues. Germline lookup yields CDR1 SGHVS and CDR2 FNYEAQ.

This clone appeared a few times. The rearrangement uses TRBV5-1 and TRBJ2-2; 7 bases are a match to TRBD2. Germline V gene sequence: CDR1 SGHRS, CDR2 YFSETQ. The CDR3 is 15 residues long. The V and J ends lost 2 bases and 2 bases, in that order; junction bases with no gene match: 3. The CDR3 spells CASSLGTTNTGELFF. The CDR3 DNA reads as TGCGCCAGCAGCTTAGGGACTACCAACACCGGGGAGCTGTTTTTT.

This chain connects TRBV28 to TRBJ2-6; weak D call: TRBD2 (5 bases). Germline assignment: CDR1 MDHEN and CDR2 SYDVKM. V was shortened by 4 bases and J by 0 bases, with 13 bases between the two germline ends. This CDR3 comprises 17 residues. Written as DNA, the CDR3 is TGTGCCAGCAGTTCCCTAGCTGGACGCTCTGGGGCCAACGTCCTGACTTTC. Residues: CASSSLAGRSGANVLTF.

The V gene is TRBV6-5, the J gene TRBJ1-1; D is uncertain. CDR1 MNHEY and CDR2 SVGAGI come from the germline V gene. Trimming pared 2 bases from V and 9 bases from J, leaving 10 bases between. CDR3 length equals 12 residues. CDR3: CASSYGGTQAFF. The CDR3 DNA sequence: TGTGCCAGCAGTTACGGCGGAACACAAGCTTTCTTT.

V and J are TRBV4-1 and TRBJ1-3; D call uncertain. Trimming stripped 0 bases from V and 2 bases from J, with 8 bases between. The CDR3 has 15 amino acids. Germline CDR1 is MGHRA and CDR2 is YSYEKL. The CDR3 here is CASSQDLGAGNTIYF. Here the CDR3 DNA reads TGCGCCAGCAGCCAAGACTTGGGCGCTGGAAACACCATATATTTT.

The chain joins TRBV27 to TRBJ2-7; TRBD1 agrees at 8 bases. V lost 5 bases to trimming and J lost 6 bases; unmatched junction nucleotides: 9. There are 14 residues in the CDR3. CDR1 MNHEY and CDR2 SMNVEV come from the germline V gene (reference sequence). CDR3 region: CASSPGQGLGEQYF. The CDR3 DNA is TGTGCCAGCAGTCCCGGACAGGGCTTGGGCGAGCAGTACTTC.

The DNA for the CDR3 is TGTGCCAGCAGTTTATCGGGATTGAGGGGTCGGGAAAAACTGTTTTTT. It codes for CASSLSGLRGREKLFF. The rearrangement joins TRBV28 to TRBJ1-4; the D gene is possibly TRBD1 (5 bases). Deletions cut 1 base from V and 8 bases from J, with 17 bases between. This CDR3 region has 16 residues. Germline V gives CDR1 MDHEN, CDR2 SYDVKM.